Below, one T cell receptor (beta chain) is given with its context. These data are taken from a study of T cells after somatic rescue of genetic block. The CDR3 has 14 amino acids. The V segment lost 5 bases and the J segment 9 bases; nucleotides outside the gene matches: 7. Germline CDR1 and CDR2: SGHNT and YENEEA. Generated by immunoSEQ multiplex PCR, the TCRdb table keeps only in-frame clones and is missing some. Here the sample spans some 68,000 clones, around 90% being singletons. Sequenced: peripheral blood mononuclear cells (PBMCs). The TCR comes from a man under 40. The chain carries TRBV11-3 and TRBJ2-1; the match to TRBD1 covers 10 bases. DNA of the CDR3: TGTGCCAGCAGCAAGGGACAGGGGTTCGGTGAGCAGTTCTTC. This encodes CASSKGQGFGEQFF.